This paragraph covers one T cell receptor beta chain sequence. The record originates from a study of shared clonotypes between healthy human individuals. Profiling relied on immunoSEQ multiplex PCR, and the TCRdb table lists in-frame clones only, not all of them. The sample lists a few hundred thousand clones; 95% to 98% were seen once. The clonotype comes from a woman in her 30s in good health. Sequenced sample: naive CD4+ T cells sorted from blood. Subset defined: CD45RA+ positively selected.

The CDR3 DNA reads as TGTGCTAGTGGCCACGGGGATACGCAGTATTTT. Translation: CASGHGDTQYF. This chain links TRBV12-5 with TRBJ2-3; D unresolved. Looked up from germline, CDR1 is LGHNT and CDR2 is FRNRAP. The V and J ends lost 6 bases and 6 bases respectively, with 7 bases between them. This CDR3 comprises 11 residues.